Listed below are T cell receptor beta chains from one sample, sequenced in a study of Tregs in tolerant kidney transplant recipients. The method was immunoSEQ multiplex PCR; TCRdb's version includes in-frame clones alone and lacks a portion of them. This table has around 230,000 clones, 80% to 85% appearing once. The sample consisted of CD4+ T cells from blood. These receptors were obtained from a human donor in good health. CDR3s include the opening cysteine and the closing phenylalanine or tryptophan. The D gene is left open where the match is weak. Where a row states a size, it is once, few, many or the class of an expanded clone; other rows omit it.

clone size: NA
J gene: TRBJ2-7
V gene: TRBV29-1
D gene: NA
CDR3 DNA: TGCAGCGGCCTGAAACCTCCCTACGAGCAGTACTTC
CDR3 protein: CSGLKPPYEQYF

clone size: NA
J gene: TRBJ2-3
V gene: TRBV9
D gene: TRBD2
CDR3 DNA: TGTGCCAGCAGCGTAGACCTTAGCGGGGGGGCTAAAGATACGCAGTATTTT
CDR3 protein: CASSVDLSGGAKDTQYF

clone size: NA
J gene: TRBJ1-2
V gene: TRBV5-6
D gene: NA
CDR3 DNA: TGTGCCAGCAGCTTGGTTCTGGGGGGTGGCTACACCTTC
CDR3 protein: CASSLVLGGGYTF

clone size: NA
J gene: TRBJ1-6
V gene: TRBV11-1
D gene: NA
CDR3 DNA: TGTGCCAGCAGCCTCACGGACACCAATAATTCACCCCTCCACTTT
CDR3 protein: CASSLTDTNNSPLHF

clone size: NA
J gene: TRBJ2-7
V gene: TRBV6-5
D gene: TRBD2
CDR3 DNA: TGTGCCAGCAGTTCCCAGGGACTAGCGTTTTACGAGCAGTACTTC
CDR3 protein: CASSSQGLAFYEQYF

clone size: NA
J gene: TRBJ2-1
V gene: TRBV25-1
D gene: TRBD1
CDR3 DNA: TGTGCCAGCAGCGGGGACAGGGGCTTGTTCTTC
CDR3 protein: CASSGDRGLFF

clone size: NA
J gene: TRBJ1-1
V gene: TRBV7-8
D gene: NA
CDR3 DNA: TGTGCCAGCAGCCCTCCAAACGGTATGAACACTGAAGCTTTCTTT
CDR3 protein: CASSPPNGMNTEAFF

clone size: NA
J gene: TRBJ1-1
V gene: TRBV7-8
D gene: NA
CDR3 DNA: TGTGCCAGCAGCTTAGCCGATTTCGGGAGGAGGGGCACTGAAGCTTTCTTT
CDR3 protein: CASSLADFGRRGTEAFF

clone size: few
J gene: TRBJ1-2
V gene: TRBV5-1
D gene: TRBD1
CDR3 DNA: TGCGCCAGCAGCTTGGTTTTTATGGTGGACAGGGGAGATGGCTACACCTTC
CDR3 protein: CASSLVFMVDRGDGYTF

clone size: NA
J gene: TRBJ2-2
V gene: TRBV19
D gene: NA
CDR3 DNA: TGTGCCAGTACAGGGGGAGTAGCGGCGAACACCGGGGAGCTGTTTTTT
CDR3 protein: CASTGGVAANTGELFF

clone size: NA
J gene: TRBJ1-2
V gene: TRBV18
D gene: TRBD1
CDR3 DNA: TGTGCCAGCTCGCAGGGGGGTGCAGCTAACTATGGCTACACCTTC
CDR3 protein: CASSQGGAANYGYTF

clone size: NA
J gene: TRBJ2-7
V gene: TRBV20-1
D gene: NA
CDR3 DNA: TGCAGTGCTGGATACGAGCAGTACTTC
CDR3 protein: CSAGYEQYF

clone size: NA
J gene: TRBJ2-7
V gene: TRBV10-1
D gene: NA
CDR3 DNA: TGCGCCAGCAGTGAATCAGGCCGGGGCGAGCAGTACTTC
CDR3 protein: CASSESGRGEQYF

clone size: NA
J gene: TRBJ2-5
V gene: TRBV7-3
D gene: TRBD1
CDR3 DNA: TGTGCCAGCAGCTCTATCACCGGGACAGGAGCCCAAGAGACCCAGTACTTC
CDR3 protein: CASSSITGTGAQETQYF

clone size: few
J gene: TRBJ1-4
V gene: TRBV5-6
D gene: NA
CDR3 DNA: TGTGCCAGCAGCCCCTCTACAACTAATGAAAAACTGTTTTTT
CDR3 protein: CASSPSTTNEKLFF

clone size: NA
J gene: TRBJ1-1
V gene: TRBV5-4
D gene: NA
CDR3 DNA: TGTGCCAGCAGCTTGGGGGCTCGGAGCACTGAAGCTTTCTTT
CDR3 protein: CASSLGARSTEAFF

clone size: NA
J gene: TRBJ1-5
V gene: TRBV2
D gene: NA
CDR3 DNA: TGTGCCAGGGGCGGGGGCGCCCATCAGCCCCAGCATTTT
CDR3 protein: CARGGGAHQPQHF

clone size: few
J gene: TRBJ1-1
V gene: TRBV4-1
D gene: NA
CDR3 DNA: TGCGCCAGCAGCCGAAGCGGTCAGACTGAAGCTTTCTTT
CDR3 protein: CASSRSGQTEAFF

clone size: NA
J gene: TRBJ1-1
V gene: TRBV6-1
D gene: NA
CDR3 DNA: TGTGCCAGCACCTTAGGACCGAACACTGAAGCTTTCTTT
CDR3 protein: CASTLGPNTEAFF

clone size: NA
J gene: TRBJ1-4
V gene: TRBV5-6
D gene: NA
CDR3 DNA: TGTGCCAGCAGCTTATTTCCTACTGCAACTAATGAAAAACTGTTTTTT
CDR3 protein: CASSLFPTATNEKLFF

clone size: NA
J gene: TRBJ2-7
V gene: TRBV19
D gene: NA
CDR3 DNA: TGTGCCAGTAGTATCCCGGGACGCGCCTACGAGCAGTACTTC
CDR3 protein: CASSIPGRAYEQYF

clone size: NA
J gene: TRBJ2-2
V gene: TRBV29-1
D gene: NA
CDR3 DNA: TGCAGCTTCCGTAGGGGCCGTGATACCGGGGAGCTGTTTTTT
CDR3 protein: CSFRRGRDTGELFF

clone size: NA
J gene: TRBJ2-7
V gene: TRBV6-6
D gene: TRBD1
CDR3 DNA: TGTGCCAGCAGTTCCGGGACAGGGCTCCACGAGCAGTACTTC
CDR3 protein: CASSSGTGLHEQYF

clone size: few
J gene: TRBJ1-4
V gene: TRBV5-6
D gene: TRBD1
CDR3 DNA: TGTGCCAGCAGCTTCCAGACAGGGTTGGATGAAAAACTGTTTTTT
CDR3 protein: CASSFQTGLDEKLFF

clone size: NA
J gene: TRBJ1-5
V gene: TRBV6-5
D gene: NA
CDR3 DNA: TGTGCCAGTGCAACAGGCCTATATAGCAATCAGCCCCAGCATTTT
CDR3 protein: CASATGLYSNQPQHF

clone size: NA
J gene: TRBJ1-2
V gene: TRBV5-1
D gene: NA
CDR3 DNA: TGCGCCAGCAGCTTCTCAGGCGGCTATGGCTACACCTTC
CDR3 protein: CASSFSGGYGYTF

clone size: NA
J gene: TRBJ2-1
V gene: TRBV6-1
D gene: NA
CDR3 DNA: TGTGCCAGCACCTACTCGGGACTTGGAGGGAATGAGCAGTTCTTC
CDR3 protein: CASTYSGLGGNEQFF

clone size: NA
J gene: TRBJ2-3
V gene: TRBV19
D gene: NA
CDR3 DNA: TGTGCCAGTAGTATAGCGCAGGGCACAGATACGCAGTATTTT
CDR3 protein: CASSIAQGTDTQYF

clone size: NA
J gene: TRBJ2-5
V gene: TRBV30
D gene: TRBD2
CDR3 DNA: TGTGCCTGGAAGCGGGAGGGCCGTGAGACCCAGTACTTC
CDR3 protein: CAWKREGRETQYF

clone size: few
J gene: TRBJ1-5
V gene: TRBV6-1
D gene: TRBD1
CDR3 DNA: TGTGCCAGCAGTGGACAGGGTAGGGATCAGCCCCAGCATTTT
CDR3 protein: CASSGQGRDQPQHF

clone size: NA
J gene: TRBJ2-7
V gene: TRBV6-5
D gene: NA
CDR3 DNA: TGTGCCAGCAACCGGGACGGCTCCTACGAGCAGTACTTC
CDR3 protein: CASNRDGSYEQYF

clone size: NA
J gene: TRBJ2-5
V gene: TRBV6-6
D gene: NA
CDR3 DNA: TGTGCCAGCAGTTACCAAGCGGTGGGATCGGTAAAGACCCAGTACTTC
CDR3 protein: CASSYQAVGSVKTQYF

clone size: NA
J gene: TRBJ2-7
V gene: TRBV5-8
D gene: NA
CDR3 DNA: TGTGCCAGCACCTTGGGGGGGCTTGGGTCGGAGCAGTACTTC
CDR3 protein: CASTLGGLGSEQYF

clone size: NA
J gene: TRBJ1-2
V gene: TRBV11-1
D gene: NA
CDR3 DNA: TGTGCCAGCAGCTCGCCGGGACAACCACCGGGCTACACCTTC
CDR3 protein: CASSSPGQPPGYTF

clone size: NA
J gene: TRBJ1-1
V gene: TRBV10-3
D gene: NA
CDR3 DNA: TGTGCCATCAGTGACGGTAACACTGAAGCTTTCTTT
CDR3 protein: CAISDGNTEAFF

clone size: NA
J gene: TRBJ2-1
V gene: TRBV25-1
D gene: NA
CDR3 DNA: TGTGCCAGCAGTGAACCCGGTTCCCTTCCTGAGCAGTTCTTC
CDR3 protein: CASSEPGSLPEQFF

clone size: NA
J gene: TRBJ1-3
V gene: TRBV5-6
D gene: NA
CDR3 DNA: TGTGCCAGCAGCTTGGCTGCGGCCTTAGGAAACACCATATATTTT
CDR3 protein: CASSLAAALGNTIYF

clone size: NA
J gene: TRBJ1-1
V gene: TRBV7-9
D gene: NA
CDR3 DNA: TGTGCCAGCAGCTTAGATCAGCTTACTGTGGGAGCTTTCTTT
CDR3 protein: CASSLDQLTVGAFF